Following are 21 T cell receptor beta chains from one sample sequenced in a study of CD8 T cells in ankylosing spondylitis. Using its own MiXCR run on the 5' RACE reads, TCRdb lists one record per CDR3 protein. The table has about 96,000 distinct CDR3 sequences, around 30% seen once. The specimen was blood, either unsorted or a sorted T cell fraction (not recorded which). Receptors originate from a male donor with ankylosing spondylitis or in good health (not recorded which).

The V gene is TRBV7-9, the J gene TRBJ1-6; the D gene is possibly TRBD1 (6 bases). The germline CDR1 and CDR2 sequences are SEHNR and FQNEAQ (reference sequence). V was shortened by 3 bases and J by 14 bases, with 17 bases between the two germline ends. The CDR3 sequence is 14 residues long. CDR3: CASSFGRGVVTLHF. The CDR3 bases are TGTGCCAGCAGCTTTGGCAGGGGAGTTGTCACCCTCCACTTT.

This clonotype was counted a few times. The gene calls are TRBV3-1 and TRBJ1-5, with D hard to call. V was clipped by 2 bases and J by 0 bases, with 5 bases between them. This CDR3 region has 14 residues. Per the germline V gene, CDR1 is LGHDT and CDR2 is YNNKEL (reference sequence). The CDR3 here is CASSQTDSNQPQHF. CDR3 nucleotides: TGTGCCAGCAGCCAAACAGATAGCAATCAGCCCCAGCATTTT. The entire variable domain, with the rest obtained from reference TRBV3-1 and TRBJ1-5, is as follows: DTAVSQTPKYLVTQMGNDKSIKCEQNLGHDTMYWYKQDSKKFLKIMFSYNNKELIINETVPNRFSPKSPDKAHLNLHINSLELGDSAVYFCASSQTDSNQPQHFGDGTRLSIL.

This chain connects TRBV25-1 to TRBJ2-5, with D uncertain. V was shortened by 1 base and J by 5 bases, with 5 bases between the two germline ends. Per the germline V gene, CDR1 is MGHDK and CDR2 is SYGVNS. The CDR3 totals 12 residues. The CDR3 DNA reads TGTGCCAGCAGTGAATTGGTGGAGACCCAGTACTTC. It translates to CASSELVETQYF.

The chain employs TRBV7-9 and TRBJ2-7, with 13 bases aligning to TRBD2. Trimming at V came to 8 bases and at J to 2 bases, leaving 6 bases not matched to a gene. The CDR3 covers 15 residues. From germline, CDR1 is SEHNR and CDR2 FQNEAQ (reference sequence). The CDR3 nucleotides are TGTGCCAGCGGATCGACTAGCGGGAGGACCTACGAGCAGTACTTC. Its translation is CASGSTSGRTYEQYF.

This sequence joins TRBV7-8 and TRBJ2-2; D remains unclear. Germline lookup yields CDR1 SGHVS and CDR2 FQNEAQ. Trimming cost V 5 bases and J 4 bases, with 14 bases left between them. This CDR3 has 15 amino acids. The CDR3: CASSPWTSGTGELFF. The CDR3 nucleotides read TGTGCCAGCAGCCCGTGGACCTCGGGCACCGGGGAGCTGTTTTTT.

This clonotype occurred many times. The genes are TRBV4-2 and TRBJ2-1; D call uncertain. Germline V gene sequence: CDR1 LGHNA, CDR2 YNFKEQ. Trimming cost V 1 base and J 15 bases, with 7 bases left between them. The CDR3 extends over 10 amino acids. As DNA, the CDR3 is TGTGCCAGCAGCCAAGGGACGACGTTCTTC. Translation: CASSQGTTFF.

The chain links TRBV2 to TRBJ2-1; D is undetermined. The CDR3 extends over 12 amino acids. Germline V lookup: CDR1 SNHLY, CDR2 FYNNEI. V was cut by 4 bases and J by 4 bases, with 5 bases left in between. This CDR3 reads CASSGLYNEQFF. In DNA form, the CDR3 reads TGTGCCAGCAGTGGGCTGTACAATGAGCAGTTCTTC.

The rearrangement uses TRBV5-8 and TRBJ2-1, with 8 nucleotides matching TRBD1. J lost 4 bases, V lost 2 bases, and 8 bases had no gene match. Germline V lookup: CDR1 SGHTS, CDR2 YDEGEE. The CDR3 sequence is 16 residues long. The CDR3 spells CASSFDWDRTYNEQFF. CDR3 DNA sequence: TGTGCCAGCAGCTTTGATTGGGACAGGACTTACAATGAGCAGTTCTTC. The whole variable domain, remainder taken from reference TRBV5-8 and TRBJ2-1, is EAGVTQSPTHLIKTRGQQATLRCSPISGHTSVYWYQQALGLGLQFLLWYDEGEERNRGNFPPRFSGRQFPNYSSELNVNALELEDSALYLCASSFDWDRTYNEQFFGPGTRLTVL.

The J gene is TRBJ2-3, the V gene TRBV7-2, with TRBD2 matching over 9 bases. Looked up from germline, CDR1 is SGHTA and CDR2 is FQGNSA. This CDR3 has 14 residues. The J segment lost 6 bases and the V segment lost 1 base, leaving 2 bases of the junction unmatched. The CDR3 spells CASSLDLAGDTQYF. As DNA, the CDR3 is TGTGCCAGCAGCTTAGATCTAGCGGGGGATACGCAGTATTTT.

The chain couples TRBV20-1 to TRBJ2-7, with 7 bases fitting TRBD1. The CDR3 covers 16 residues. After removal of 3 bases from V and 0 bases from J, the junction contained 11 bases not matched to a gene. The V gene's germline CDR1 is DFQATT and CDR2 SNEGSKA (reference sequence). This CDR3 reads CSASPDRTLNSYEQYF. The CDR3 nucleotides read TGCAGTGCTAGCCCGGACAGGACCCTTAACTCCTACGAGCAGTACTTC.

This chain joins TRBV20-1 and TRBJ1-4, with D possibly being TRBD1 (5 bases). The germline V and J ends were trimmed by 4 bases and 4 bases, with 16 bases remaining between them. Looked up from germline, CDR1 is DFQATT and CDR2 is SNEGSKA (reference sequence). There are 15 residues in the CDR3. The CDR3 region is CSATVEGASNEKLFF. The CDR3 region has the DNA TGCAGTGCTACGGTCGAAGGGGCTAGTAATGAAAAACTGTTTTTT.

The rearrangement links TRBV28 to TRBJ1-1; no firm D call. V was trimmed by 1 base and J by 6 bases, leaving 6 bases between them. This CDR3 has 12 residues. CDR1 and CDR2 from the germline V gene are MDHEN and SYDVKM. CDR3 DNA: TGTGCCAGCAGTTTATTTGTTTCTGAAGCTTTCTTT. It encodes CASSLFVSEAFF.

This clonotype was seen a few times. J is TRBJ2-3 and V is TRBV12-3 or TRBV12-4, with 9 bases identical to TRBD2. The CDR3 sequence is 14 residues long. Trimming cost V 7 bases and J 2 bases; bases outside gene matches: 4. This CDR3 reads CASKIAGATDTQYF. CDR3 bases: TGTGCCAGCAAAATAGCGGGAGCCACAGATACGCAGTATTTT.

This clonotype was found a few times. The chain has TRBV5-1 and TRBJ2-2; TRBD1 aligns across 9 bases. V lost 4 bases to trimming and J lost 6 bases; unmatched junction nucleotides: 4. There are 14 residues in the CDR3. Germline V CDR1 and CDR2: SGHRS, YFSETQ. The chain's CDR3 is CASSRTGASGELFF. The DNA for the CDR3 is TGCGCCAGCAGCCGGACAGGGGCGTCCGGGGAGCTGTTTTTT.

DNA of the CDR3: TGTGCCAGCAGCTTAGTTGGGGCTGGGCAAGCTTTCTTT. Residues: CASSLVGAGQAFF. The chain joins TRBV11-2 to TRBJ1-1; perhaps TRBD1 as D (5 bases). V was cut by 1 base and J by 9 bases, with 12 bases left in between. CDR1 is SGHAT, CDR2 FQNNGV, per germline. The CDR3 is made up of 13 amino acids.

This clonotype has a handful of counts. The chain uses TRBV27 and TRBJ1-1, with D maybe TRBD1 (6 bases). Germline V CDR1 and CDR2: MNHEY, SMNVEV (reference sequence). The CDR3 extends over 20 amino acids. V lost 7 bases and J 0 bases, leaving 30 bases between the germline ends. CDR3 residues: CASKRLYPGRTELMNTEAFF. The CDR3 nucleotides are TGTGCCAGCAAGCGGCTTTACCCCGGGAGGACAGAGTTAATGAACACTGAAGCTTTCTTT.

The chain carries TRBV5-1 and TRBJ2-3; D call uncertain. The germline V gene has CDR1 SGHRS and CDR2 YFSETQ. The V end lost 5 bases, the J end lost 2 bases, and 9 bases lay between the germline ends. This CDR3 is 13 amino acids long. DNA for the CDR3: TGCGCCAGCAGTCGAGACAACACAGATACGCAGTATTTT. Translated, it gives CASSRDNTDTQYF.

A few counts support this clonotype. CDR3 DNA sequence: TGCAGTGCGCTTCGGACTAGCGGGAGTGTCGACAATGAGCAGTTCTTC. This codes for CSALRTSGSVDNEQFF. V and J are TRBV20-1 and TRBJ2-1, with 13 bases matching TRBD2. V was clipped by 6 bases and J by 5 bases; unmatched bases: 10. The CDR3 consists of 16 residues. Germline CDR1 reads DFQATT; CDR2 reads SNEGSKA (reference sequence).

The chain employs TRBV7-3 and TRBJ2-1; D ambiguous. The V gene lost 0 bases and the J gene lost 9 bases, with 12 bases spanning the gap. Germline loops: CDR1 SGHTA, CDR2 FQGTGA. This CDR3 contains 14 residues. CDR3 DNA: TGTGCCAGCAGCTTAACCTCGGGCGCTCTTGAGCAGTTCTTC. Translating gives CASSLTSGALEQFF.

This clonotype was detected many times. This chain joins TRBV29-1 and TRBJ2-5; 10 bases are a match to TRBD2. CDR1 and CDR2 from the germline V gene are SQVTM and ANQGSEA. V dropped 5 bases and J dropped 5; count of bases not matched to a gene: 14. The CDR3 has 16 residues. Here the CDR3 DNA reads TGCAGCGTTCTTCCGCGGGGGACTAGCGTAGCGGAGACCCAGTACTTC. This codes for CSVLPRGTSVAETQYF.

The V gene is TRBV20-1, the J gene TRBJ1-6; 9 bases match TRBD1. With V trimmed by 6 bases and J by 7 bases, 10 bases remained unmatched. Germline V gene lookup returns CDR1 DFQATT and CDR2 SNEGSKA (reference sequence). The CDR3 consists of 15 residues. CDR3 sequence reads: CSAPGGGTGNSPLHF. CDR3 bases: TGCAGTGCGCCCGGTGGGGGGACAGGGAATTCACCCCTCCACTTT.